The text below deals with one T cell receptor beta chain. This specimen belongs to a study of preoperative IRX-2 immunotherapy in early breast cancer. The treatment here: preoperative locoregional IRX-2 cytokine immunotherapy. CDR1 and CDR2 from the germline V gene are SGHNT and YENEEA. This CDR3 has 15 amino acids. Trimming removed 1 base from V and 4 bases from J, with 13 bases in between. Using immunoSEQ multiplex PCR, the repertoire was profiled, and TCRdb retains in-frame clones only, with some absent. This sample yields about 98,000 clones, of which 70% to 90% are seen a single time; around 2.1% belongs to the top ten.

This clonotype was obtained from a human donor with breast cancer. The input for sequencing was tumor tissue, taken after IRX-2 immunotherapy. This sequence joins TRBV11-3 and TRBJ2-5; D is perhaps TRBD2 (6 bases). Written as DNA, the CDR3 is TGTGCCAGCAGCTTAGGGGGGGACCCTTTAGAGACCCAGTACTTC. Amino acid sequence: CASSLGGDPLETQYF.